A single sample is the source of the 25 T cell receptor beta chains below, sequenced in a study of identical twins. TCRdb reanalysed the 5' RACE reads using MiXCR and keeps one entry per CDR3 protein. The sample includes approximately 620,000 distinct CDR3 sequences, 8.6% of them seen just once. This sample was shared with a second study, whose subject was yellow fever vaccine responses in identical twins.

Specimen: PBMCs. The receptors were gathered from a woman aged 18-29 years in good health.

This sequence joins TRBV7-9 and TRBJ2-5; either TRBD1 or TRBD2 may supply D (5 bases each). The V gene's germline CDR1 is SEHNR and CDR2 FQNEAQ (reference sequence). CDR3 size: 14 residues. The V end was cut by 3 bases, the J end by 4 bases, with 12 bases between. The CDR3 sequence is CASSFRLGGETQYF. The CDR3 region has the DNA TGTGCCAGCAGCTTCCGCCTTGGGGGAGAGACCCAGTACTTC.

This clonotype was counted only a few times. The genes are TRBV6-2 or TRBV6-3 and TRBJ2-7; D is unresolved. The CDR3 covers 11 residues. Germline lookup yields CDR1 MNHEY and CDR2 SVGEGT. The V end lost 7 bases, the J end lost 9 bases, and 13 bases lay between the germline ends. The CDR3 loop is CASTQKGGQYF. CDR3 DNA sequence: TGTGCCAGCACTCAAAAGGGTGGGCAGTACTTC.

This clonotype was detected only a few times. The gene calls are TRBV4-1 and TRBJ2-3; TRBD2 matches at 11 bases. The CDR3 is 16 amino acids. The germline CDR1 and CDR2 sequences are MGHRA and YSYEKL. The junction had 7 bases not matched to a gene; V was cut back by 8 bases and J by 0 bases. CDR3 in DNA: TGCGCCAGCGGTGGACTAGCGGGTGCTAGCACAGATACGCAGTATTTT. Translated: CASGGLAGASTDTQYF.

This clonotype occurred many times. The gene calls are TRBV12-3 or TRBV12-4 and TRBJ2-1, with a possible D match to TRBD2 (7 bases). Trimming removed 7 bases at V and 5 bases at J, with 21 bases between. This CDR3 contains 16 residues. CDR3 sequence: CASIIFGGPGDNEQFF. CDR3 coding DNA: TGTGCCAGCATCATCTTCGGGGGGCCGGGGGACAATGAGCAGTTCTTC.

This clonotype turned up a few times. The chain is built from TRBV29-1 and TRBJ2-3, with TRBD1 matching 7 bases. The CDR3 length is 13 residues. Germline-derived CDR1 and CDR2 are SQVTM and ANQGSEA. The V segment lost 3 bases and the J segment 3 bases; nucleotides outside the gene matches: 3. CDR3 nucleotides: TGCAGCGTTGAGCCGGGACAGACAGATACGCAGTATTTT. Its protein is CSVEPGQTDTQYF.

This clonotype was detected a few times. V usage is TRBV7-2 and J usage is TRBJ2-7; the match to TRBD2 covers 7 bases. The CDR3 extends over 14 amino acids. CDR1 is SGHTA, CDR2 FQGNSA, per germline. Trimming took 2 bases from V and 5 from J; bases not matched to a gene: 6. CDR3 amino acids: CASSLSAGDNEQYF. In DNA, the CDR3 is TGTGCCAGCAGCTTAAGCGCGGGAGACAACGAGCAGTACTTC.

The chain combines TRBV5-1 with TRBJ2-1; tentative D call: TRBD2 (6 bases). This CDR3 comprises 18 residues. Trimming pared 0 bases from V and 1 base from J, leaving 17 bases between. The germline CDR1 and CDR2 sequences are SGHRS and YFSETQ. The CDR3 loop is CASSLGPSAGRSYNEQFF. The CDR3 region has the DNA TGCGCCAGCAGCTTGGGGCCTTCGGCGGGAAGGTCCTACAATGAGCAGTTCTTC.

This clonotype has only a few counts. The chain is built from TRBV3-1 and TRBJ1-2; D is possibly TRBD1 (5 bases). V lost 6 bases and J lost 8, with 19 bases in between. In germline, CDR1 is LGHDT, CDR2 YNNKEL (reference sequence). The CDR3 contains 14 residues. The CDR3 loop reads CASRAPGPQGGYTF. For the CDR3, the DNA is TGTGCCAGCAGGGCCCCGGGACCCCAGGGCGGCTACACCTTC.

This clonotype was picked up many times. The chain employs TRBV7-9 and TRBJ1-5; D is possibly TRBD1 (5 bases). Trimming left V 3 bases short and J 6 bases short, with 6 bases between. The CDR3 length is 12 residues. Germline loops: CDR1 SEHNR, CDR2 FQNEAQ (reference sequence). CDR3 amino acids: CASSFQGQPQHF. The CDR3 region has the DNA TGTGCCAGCAGCTTCCAGGGTCAGCCCCAGCATTTT.

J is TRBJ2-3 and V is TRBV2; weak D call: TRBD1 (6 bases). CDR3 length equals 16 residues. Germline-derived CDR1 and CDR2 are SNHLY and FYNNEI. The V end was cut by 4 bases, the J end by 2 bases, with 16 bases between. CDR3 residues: CASSGPGTPHTDTQYF. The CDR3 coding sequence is TGTGCCAGCAGTGGACCCGGGACACCACACACAGATACGCAGTATTTT.

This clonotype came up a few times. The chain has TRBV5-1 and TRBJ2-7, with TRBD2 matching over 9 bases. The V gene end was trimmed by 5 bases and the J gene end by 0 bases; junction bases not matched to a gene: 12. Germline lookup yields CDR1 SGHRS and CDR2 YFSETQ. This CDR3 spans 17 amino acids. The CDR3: CASRVTPSGVGSYEQYF. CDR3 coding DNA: TGCGCCAGCAGGGTTACGCCTAGCGGGGTGGGCTCCTACGAGCAGTACTTC.

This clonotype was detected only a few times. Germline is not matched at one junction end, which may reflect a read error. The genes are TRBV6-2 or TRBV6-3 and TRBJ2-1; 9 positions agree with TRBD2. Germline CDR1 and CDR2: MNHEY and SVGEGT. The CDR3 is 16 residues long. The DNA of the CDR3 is TGTGCCAGCAGTAACTCAATGGGACTAGCTTACAATGAGCAGTTCTTC. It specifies CASSNSMGLAYNEQFF.

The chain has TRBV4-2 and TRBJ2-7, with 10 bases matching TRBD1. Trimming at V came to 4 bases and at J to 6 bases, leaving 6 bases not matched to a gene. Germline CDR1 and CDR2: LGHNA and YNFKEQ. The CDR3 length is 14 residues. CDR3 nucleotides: TGTGCCAGCAGCCTCGGGACAGGGGCGGCCGAGCAGTACTTC. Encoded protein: CASSLGTGAAEQYF.

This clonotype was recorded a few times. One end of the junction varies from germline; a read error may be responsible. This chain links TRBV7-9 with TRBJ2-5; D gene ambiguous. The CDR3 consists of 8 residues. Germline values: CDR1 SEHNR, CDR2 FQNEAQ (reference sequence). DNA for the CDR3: TGTGCCAGCAGCCCTCGTTCCTTC. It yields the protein CASSPRSF.

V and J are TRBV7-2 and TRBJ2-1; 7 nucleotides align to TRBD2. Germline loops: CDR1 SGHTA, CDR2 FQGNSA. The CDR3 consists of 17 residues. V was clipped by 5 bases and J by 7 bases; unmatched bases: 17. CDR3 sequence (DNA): TGTGCCAGCAGCCCCTACATATCACGCGGGAGCAGGAATGAGCAGTTCTTC. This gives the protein CASSPYISRGSRNEQFF.

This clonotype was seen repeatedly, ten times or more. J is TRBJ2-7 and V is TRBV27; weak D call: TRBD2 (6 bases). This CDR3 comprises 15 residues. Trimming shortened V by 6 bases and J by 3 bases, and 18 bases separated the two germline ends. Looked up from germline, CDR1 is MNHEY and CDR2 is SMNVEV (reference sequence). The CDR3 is CASSPNRDSIYEQYF. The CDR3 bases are TGTGCCAGCAGCCCGAACCGGGACTCGATCTACGAGCAGTACTTC.

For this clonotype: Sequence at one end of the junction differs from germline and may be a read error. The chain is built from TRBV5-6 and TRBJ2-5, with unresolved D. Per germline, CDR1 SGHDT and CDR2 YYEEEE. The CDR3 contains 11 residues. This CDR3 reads CASSFADEESF. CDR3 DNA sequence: TGTGCCAGCAGCTTCGCAGACGAGGAGAGCTTC.

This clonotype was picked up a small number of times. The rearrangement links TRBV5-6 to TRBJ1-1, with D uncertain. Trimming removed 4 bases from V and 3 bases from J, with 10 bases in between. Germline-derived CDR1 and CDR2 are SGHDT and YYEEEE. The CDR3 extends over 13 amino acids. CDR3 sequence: CASSLATHTEAFF. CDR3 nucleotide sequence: TGTGCCAGCAGCCTGGCGACTCACACTGAAGCTTTCTTT. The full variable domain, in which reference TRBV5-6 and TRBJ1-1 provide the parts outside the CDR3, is DAGVTQSPTHLIKTRGQQVTLRCSPKSGHDTVSWYQQALGQGPQFIFQYYEEEERQRGNFPDRFSGHQFPNYSSELNVNALLLGDSALYLCASSLATHTEAFFGQGTRLTVV.

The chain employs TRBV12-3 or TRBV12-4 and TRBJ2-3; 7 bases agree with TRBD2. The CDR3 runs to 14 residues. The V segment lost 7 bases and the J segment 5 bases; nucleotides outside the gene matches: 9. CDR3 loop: CASIEGGPVDTQYF. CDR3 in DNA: TGTGCCAGCATCGAGGGAGGGCCGGTAGATACGCAGTATTTT.

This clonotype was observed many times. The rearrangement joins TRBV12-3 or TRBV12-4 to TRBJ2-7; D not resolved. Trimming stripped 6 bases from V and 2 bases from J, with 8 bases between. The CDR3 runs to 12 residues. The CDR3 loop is CASRAYPYEQYF. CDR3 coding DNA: TGTGCCAGCAGAGCGTACCCCTACGAGCAGTACTTC.

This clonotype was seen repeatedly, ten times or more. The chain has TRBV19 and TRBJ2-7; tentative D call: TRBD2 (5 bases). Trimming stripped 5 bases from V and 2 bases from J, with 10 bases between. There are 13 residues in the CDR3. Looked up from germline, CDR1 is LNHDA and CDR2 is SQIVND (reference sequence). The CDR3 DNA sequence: TGTGCCAGTAGTGAGGGCAGGCCCTACGAGCAGTACTTC. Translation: CASSEGRPYEQYF.

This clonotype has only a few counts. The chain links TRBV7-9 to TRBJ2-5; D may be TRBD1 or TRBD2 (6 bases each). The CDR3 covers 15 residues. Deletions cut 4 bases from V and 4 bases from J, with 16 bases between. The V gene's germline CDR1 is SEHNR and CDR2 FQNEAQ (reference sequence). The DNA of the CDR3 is TGTGCCAGCAGCTCCCTCGAGGGGGGCGGAGAGACCCAGTACTTC. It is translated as CASSSLEGGGETQYF.

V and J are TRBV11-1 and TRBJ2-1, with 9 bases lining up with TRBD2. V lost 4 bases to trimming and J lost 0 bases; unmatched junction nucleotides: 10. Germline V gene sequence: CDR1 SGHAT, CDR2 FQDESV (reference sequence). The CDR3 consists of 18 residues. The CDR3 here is CASSWRAGGISSYNEQFF. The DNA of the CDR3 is TGTGCCAGCAGCTGGAGGGCGGGAGGGATTTCCTCCTACAATGAGCAGTTCTTC.

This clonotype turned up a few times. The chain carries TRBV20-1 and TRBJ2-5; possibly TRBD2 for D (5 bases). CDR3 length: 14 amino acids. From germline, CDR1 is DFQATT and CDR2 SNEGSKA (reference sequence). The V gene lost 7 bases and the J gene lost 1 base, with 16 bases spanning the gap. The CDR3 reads CSVHRGSSQETQYF. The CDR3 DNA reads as TGCAGTGTGCATCGGGGATCTAGCCAAGAGACCCAGTACTTC.

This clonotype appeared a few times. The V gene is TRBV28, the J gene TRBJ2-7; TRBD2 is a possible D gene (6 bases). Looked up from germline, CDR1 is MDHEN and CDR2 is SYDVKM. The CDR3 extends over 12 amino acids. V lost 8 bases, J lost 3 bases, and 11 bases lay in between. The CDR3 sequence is CASAGTYYEQYF. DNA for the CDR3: TGTGCCAGCGCCGGGACTTACTACGAGCAGTACTTC.